This T cell receptor (beta chain) originates from a study of shared clonotypes between healthy human individuals. General study points: Clonotypes which were not shared had lower generation probabilities than clonotypes that all four donors shared.

This clone showed up just once. Its cognate antigen is unknown. The authors loaded roughly 200 ng DNA, 30,000 to 35,000 T cell genomes, into sorted-subset replicate PCRs. Libraries were prepared by immunoSEQ multiplex PCR; TCRdb keeps only in-frame clonotypes and omits some of them. Of 950,000 to 1,300,000 clones listed, 65% to 80% were seen once; the top ten hold about 1.5%. Adults of Caucasian background living in Nashville, Tennessee made up all donors. This CDR3 spans 13 amino acids. Germline V gene data show CDR1 as SGHTA and CDR2 as FQGTGA. V lost 1 base, J lost 2 bases, and 5 bases lay in between.

J is TRBJ2-5 and V is TRBV7-3; D is unclear. Sample: memory CD4+ T cells sorted from blood. Described subset: CD45RA-negative fraction. This clonotype was obtained from a man between 18 and 35 years old in good health. This CDR3 is CASSLMVQETQYF. CDR3 in DNA: TGTGCCAGCAGCTTAATGGTGCAAGAGACCCAGTACTTC.